This record concerns one T cell receptor beta chain sequence. Its matching antigen is unknown. Germline V gene sequence: CDR1 LGHNA, CDR2 YNFKEQ. CDR3 length equals 15 residues. Trimming took 0 bases from V and 5 from J, leaving 13 bases between them. Some clones are missing from TCRdb's copy, which holds only in-frame ones; the method was immunoSEQ multiplex PCR. The sample lists 35,000 to 40,000 clones; approximately 83% were seen once. The data were obtained in a study of CD4 T cells in relation to SARS-CoV-2 and coronaviruses. About the study: Patient ages ranged from roughly 20 to 80, median 38. The restricting HLA molecule for shared crossreactive spike epitopes was mapped.

Overall study findings and caveats: Crossreactivity was assessed only for spike protein, not other viral proteins.

CD4 enrichment then naive enrichment separated naive from memory CD4+ cells. The specimen was memory CD4+ T cells from PBMCs. The J gene is TRBJ2-5, the V gene TRBV4-2, with unresolved D. The source is an adult with COVID-19. CDR3 region: CASSQDRLSQETQYF. The CDR3, as DNA: TGTGCCAGCAGCCAAGATCGATTATCCCAGGAGACCCAGTACTTC.